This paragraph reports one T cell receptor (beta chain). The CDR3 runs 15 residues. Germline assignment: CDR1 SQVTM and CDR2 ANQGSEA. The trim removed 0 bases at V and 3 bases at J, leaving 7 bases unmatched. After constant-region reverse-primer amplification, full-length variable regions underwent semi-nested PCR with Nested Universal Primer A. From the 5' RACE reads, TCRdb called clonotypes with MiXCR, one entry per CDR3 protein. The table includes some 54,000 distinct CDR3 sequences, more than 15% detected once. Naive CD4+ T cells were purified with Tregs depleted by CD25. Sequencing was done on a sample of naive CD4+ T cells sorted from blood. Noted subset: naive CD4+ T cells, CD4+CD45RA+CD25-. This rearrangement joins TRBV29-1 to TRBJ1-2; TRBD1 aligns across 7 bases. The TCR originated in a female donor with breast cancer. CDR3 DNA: TGCAGCGTTGAAGATGGGACAGCCGTAGACTATGGCTACACCTTC. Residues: CSVEDGTAVDYGYTF.